This TCR beta chain is drawn from a study of beta chain features in type 1 diabetes. In the study overall: The patients were much like the healthy donors in age, gender and cell yields.

V gave up 0 bases and J gave up 1 base, with 12 bases separating them. CDR3 length equals 16 residues. Germline CDR1 reads SGHRS; CDR2 reads YFSETQ. A single heparinised draw of approximately 100 mL on average was taken per donor. TCRB transcripts that were expressed got sequenced, as all of the isolated RNA had been reverse transcribed. The read count averaged approximately 3.3 million across naive, central memory and regulatory T cell samples. Sequenced by immunoSEQ multiplex PCR; TCRdb stores in-frame clones only, minus some. The repertoire has some 160,000 clones, roughly 9.1% of them found once; the top ten carry 2% to 3%. Study-level results: PCR might pick shorter templates more often, in the same way for patients and controls.

This clone turned up a few times. The antigen is not known. The clonotype originates from a woman aged 18-29 years in good health. The sequencing input was central memory CD4+ T cells from blood. This sequence joins TRBV5-1 and TRBJ2-3; possibly TRBD2 for D (7 bases). CDR3 nucleotide sequence: TGCGCCAGCAGCTTGGCCGCGGGGGCCCGCACAGATACGCAGTATTTT. Residues: CASSLAAGARTDTQYF.